This TCR beta chain was documented in a study of post-analysis software for immune sequencing data. Study information: Relapsing-remitting, secondary progressive and progressive-relapsing multiple sclerosis were all included among the disease courses. Study-wide points: Batch-matched samples strongly co-clustered by F measure.

Researchers reported that TCR beta cDNA libraries carried unique molecular identifiers. From roughly 1 to 10 million T cells, 450,000 to 550,000 cDNA molecules were obtained. TCRdb analysed the PCR reads with MiXCR anew, one entry per CDR3 protein. In the table there are approximately 250,000 distinct CDR3 sequences, 36% of which are singletons. This clonotype was seen repeatedly, ten times or more. Its cognate antigen is unknown. Sequencing used blood. The receptor's source is a girl between 5 and 17 years old with multiple sclerosis.

This chain's CDR3 is CASRIQGWFGTDTQYF. CDR3 sequence (DNA): TGTGCCAGCAGAATACAGGGTTGGTTTGGCACAGATACGCAGTATTTT. V gene TRBV7-2 combines with J gene TRBJ2-3; the D gene is possibly TRBD1 (6 bases). The CDR3 consists of 16 residues. Germline lookup yields CDR1 SGHTA and CDR2 FQGNSA. The V and J ends lost 6 bases and 1 base respectively, with 17 bases between them.